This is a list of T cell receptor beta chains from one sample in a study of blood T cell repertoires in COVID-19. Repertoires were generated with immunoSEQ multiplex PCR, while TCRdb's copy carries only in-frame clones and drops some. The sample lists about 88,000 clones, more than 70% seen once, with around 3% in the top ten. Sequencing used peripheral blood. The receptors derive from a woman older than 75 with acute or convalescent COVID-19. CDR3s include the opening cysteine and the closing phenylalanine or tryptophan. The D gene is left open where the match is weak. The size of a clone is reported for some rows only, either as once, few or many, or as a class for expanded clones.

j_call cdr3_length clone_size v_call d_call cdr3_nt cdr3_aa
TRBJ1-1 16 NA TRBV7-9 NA TGTGCCAGCACCTCCCCCGTCGGGGGGAGGAACACTGAAGCTTTCTTT CASTSPVGGRNTEAFF
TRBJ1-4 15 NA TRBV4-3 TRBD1 TGCGCCAGCAGCCCCCGGGACAGGGGAGAGGAAAAACTGTTTTTT CASSPRDRGEEKLFF
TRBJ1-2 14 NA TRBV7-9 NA TGTGCCAGCAGCCCGGGACACCTGAACTATGGCTACACCTTC CASSPGHLNYGYTF
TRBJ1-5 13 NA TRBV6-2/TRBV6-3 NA TGTGCCAGCAGTTACTCGACTCCCCAGCCCCAGCATTTT CASSYSTPQPQHF
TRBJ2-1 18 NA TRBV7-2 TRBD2 TGTGCCAGCAGCTTAGGGCTAGCGGGAGGGCCGATTGACAATGAGCAGTTCTTC CASSLGLAGGPIDNEQFF
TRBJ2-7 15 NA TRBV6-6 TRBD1 TGTGCCAGCAGTAGAACCGGGACAGGGGGCTACGAGCAGTACTTC CASSRTGTGGYEQYF
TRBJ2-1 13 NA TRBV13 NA TGTGCCAGCAGCTTGAGAGGGTTCAATGAGCAGTTCTTC CASSLRGFNEQFF
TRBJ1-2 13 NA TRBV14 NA TGTGCCAGCAGCCAGGGGGCTGGGTATGGCTACACCTTC CASSQGAGYGYTF
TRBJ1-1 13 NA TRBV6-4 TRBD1 TGTGCCAGCAGTCCGCAGGGGGACACTGAAGCTTTCTTT CASSPQGDTEAFF
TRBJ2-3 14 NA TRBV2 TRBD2 TGTGCCAGCACCGGGACTAGCGACGTCGGGACGCAGTATTTT CASTGTSDVGTQYF
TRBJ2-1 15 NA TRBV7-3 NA TGTGCCAGCAGCTTATCGGCGGGGCCCTACAATGAGCAGTTCTTC CASSLSAGPYNEQFF
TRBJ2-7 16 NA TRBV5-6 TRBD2 TGTGCCAGCAGCCCGCCCCCGGGACTAGAAACCTACGAGCAGTACTTC CASSPPPGLETYEQYF
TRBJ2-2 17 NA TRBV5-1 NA TGCGCCAGCAGCTTGGACTCGGCTGGGCTTAACACCGGGGAGCTGTTTTTT CASSLDSAGLNTGELFF
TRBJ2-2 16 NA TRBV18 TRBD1 TGTGCCAGCTCACTGCGGACAGGCCAGAACACCGGGGAGCTGTTTTTT CASSLRTGQNTGELFF
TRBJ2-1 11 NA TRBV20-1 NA TGCAGTGCTAACAGGATGAATGAGCAGTTCTTC CSANRMNEQFF
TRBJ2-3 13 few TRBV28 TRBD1 TGTGCCACCACGGGACAGCCCACAGATACGCAGTATTTT CATTGQPTDTQYF